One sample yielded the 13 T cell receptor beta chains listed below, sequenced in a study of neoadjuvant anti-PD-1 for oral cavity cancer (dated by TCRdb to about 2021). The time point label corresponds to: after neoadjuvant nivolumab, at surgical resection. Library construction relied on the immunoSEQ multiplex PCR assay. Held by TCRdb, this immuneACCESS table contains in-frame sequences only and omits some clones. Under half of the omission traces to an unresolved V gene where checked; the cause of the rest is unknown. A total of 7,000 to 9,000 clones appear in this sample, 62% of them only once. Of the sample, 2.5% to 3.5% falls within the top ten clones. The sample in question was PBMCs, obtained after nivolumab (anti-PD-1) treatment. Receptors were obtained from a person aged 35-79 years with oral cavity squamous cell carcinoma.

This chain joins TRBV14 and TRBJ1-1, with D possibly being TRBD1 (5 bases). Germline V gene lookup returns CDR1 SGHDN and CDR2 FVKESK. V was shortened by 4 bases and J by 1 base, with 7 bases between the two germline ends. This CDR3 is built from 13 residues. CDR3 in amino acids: CASSRDQNTEAFF. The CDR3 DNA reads TGTGCCAGCAGCCGGGACCAGAACACTGAAGCTTTCTTT. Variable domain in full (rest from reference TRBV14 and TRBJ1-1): EAGVTQFPSHSVIEKGQTVTLRCDPISGHDNLYWYRRVMGKEIKFLLHFVKESKQDESGMPNNRFLAERTGGTYSTLKVQPAELEDSGVYFCASSRDQNTEAFFGQGTRLTVV.

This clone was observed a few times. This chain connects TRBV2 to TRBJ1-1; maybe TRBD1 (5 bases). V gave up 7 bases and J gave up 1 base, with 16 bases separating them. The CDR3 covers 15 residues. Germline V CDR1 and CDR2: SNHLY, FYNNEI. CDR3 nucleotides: TGTGCCAGCACCGCCCAGGGAATGAGGAACACTGAAGCTTTCTTT. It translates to CASTAQGMRNTEAFF.

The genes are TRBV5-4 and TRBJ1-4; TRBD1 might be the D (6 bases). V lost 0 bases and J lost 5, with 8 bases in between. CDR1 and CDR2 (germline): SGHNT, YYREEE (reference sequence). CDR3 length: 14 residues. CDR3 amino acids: CASSLGGQNEKLFF. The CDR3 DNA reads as TGTGCCAGCAGCTTGGGGGGGCAGAATGAAAAACTGTTTTTT.

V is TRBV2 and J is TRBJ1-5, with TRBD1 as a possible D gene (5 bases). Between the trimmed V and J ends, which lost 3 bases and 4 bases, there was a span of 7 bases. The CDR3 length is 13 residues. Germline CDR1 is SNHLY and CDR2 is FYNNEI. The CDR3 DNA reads TGTGCCAGCAGTGAGGGGCGGAATCAGCCCCAGCATTTT. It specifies CASSEGRNQPQHF.

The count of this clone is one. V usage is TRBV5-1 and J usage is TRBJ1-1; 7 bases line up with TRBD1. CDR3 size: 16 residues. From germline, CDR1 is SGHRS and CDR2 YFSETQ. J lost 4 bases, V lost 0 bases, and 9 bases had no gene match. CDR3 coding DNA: TGCGCCAGCAGCTTGGCCCCGACAGGGTCGGGCACTGAAGCTTTCTTT. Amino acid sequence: CASSLAPTGSGTEAFF.

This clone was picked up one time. This chain's CDR3 is CASSPLALGGGAGYGYTF. CDR3 in DNA: TGTGCCAGCAGCCCGCTGGCCCTTGGGGGGGGCGCCGGCTATGGCTACACCTTC. The chain recombines TRBV9 with TRBJ1-2, with a tentative D call TRBD1 (6 bases). The CDR3 length is 18 residues. V lost 4 bases and J lost 4, with 26 bases in between. The germline V gene has CDR1 SGDLS and CDR2 YYNGEE.

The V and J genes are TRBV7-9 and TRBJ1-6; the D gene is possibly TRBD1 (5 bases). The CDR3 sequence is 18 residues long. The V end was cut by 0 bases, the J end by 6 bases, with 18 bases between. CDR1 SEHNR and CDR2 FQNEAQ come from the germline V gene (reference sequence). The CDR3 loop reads CASSLAMGGISRNSPLHF. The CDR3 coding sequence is TGTGCCAGCAGCTTAGCGATGGGGGGAATATCCCGTAATTCACCCCTCCACTTT.

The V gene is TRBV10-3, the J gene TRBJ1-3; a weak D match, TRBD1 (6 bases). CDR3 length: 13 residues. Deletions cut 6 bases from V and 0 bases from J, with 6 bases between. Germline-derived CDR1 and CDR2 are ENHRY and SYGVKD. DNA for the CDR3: TGTGCCATCAGGGACAGCTCTGGAAACACCATATATTTT. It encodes CAIRDSSGNTIYF.

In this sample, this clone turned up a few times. The CDR3 protein is CASSLMGPNYGYTF. In DNA form, the CDR3 reads TGTGCCAGCAGCTTAATGGGACCGAACTATGGCTACACCTTC. J is TRBJ1-2 and V is TRBV7-2; weak D call: TRBD1 (5 bases). Germline values: CDR1 SGHTA, CDR2 FQGNSA. V lost 2 bases, J lost 2 bases, and 9 bases lay in between. CDR3 size: 14 residues. The complete variable domain, with remaining parts taken from reference TRBV7-2 and TRBJ1-2, reads GAGVSQSPSNKVTEKGKDVELRCDPISGHTALYWYRQSLGQGLEFLIYFQGNSAPDKSGLPSDRFSAERTGGSVSTLTIQRTQQEDSAVYLCASSLMGPNYGYTFGSGTRLTVV.

CDR3 nucleotides: TGTGCCAGCAGTTACGACAGAACTAATGAAAAACTGTTTTTT. Amino acid sequence: CASSYDRTNEKLFF. The chain couples TRBV6-5 to TRBJ1-4; D perhaps matches TRBD1 (5 bases). CDR3 length: 14 amino acids. Germline V gene data show CDR1 as MNHEY and CDR2 as SVGAGI. V was clipped by 2 bases and J by 1 base, with 5 bases between them.

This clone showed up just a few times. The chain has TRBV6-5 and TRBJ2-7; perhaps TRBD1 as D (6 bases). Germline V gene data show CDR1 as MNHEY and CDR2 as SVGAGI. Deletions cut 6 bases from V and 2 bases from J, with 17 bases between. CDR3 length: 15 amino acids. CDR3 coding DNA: TGTGCCAGCAGACCCACAGGGAGAGGAACCTACGAGCAGTACTTC. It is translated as CASRPTGRGTYEQYF.

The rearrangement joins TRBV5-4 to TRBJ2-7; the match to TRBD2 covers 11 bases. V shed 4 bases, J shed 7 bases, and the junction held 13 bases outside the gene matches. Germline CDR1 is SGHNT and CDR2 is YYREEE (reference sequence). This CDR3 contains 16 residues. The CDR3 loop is CASSVGASGGFLEQYF. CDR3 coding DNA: TGTGCCAGCAGCGTGGGCGCTAGCGGGGGGTTCCTTGAGCAGTACTTC.

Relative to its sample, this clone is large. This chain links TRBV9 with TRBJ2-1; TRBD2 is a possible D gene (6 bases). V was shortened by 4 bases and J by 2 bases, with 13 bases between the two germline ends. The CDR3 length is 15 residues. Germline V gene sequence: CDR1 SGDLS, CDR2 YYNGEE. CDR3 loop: CASSQSSVPYNEQFF. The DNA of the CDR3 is TGTGCCAGCAGCCAATCTAGCGTTCCCTACAATGAGCAGTTCTTC.